A selection of T cell receptor beta chains follows, all from one sample in a study of CD8+CD57+ T cells in acquired aplastic anemia. TCRdb reanalysed the reads using MiXCR and keeps one entry per CDR3 protein. The top ten hold about 23% of the sample, which has approximately 32,000 distinct CDR3 sequences, under 80% seen once. Sequencing input: sorted CD4+, CD8+, or CD8+CD57+ T cells (not recorded which) from PBMCs. These receptors all come from a human donor in good health, serving as a control. The CDR3 runs from the conserved cysteine through the conserved F or W. D genes are given only for firm matches. Clone sizes are given selectively: once, few, many, or a class where the clone is expanded.

clone_size | j_call | v_call | d_call | cdr3_nt | cdr3_aa
once | TRBJ1-1 | TRBV7-9 | NA | TGTGCCAGCAGCTTAGATCGCATGAACACTGAAGCTTTCTTT | CASSLDRMNTEAFF
NA | TRBJ1-2 | TRBV19 | TRBD1 | TGTGCCAGTAGTATATTCGGGACAGGCTATGGCTACACCTTC | CASSIFGTGYGYTF
NA | TRBJ1-6 | TRBV29-1 | NA | TGCAGCGTTCGGGAGAGGGAAGGGGTCAGTTCACCCCTCCACTTT | CSVREREGVSSPLHF
NA | TRBJ2-3 | TRBV19 | NA | TGTGCCAGTAGGGGGGCGTCTGGCACAGATACGCAGTATTTT | CASRGASGTDTQYF
once | TRBJ2-3 | TRBV4-3 | TRBD1 | TGCGCCAGCAGACACAAGGGGGCTAGCACAGATACGCAGTATTTT | CASRHKGASTDTQYF
NA | TRBJ2-7 | TRBV29-1 | NA | TGCAGCGTAAGGGTCGAGGACGAGCAGTACTTC | CSVRVEDEQYF
NA | TRBJ2-7 | TRBV15 | NA | TGTGCCACCAGCAGCGGCTACGAGCAGTACTTC | CATSSGYEQYF
NA | TRBJ2-1 | TRBV15 | NA | TGTGCCACCAGCAGAGATGGGGGGAACAATGAGCAGTTCTTC | CATSRDGGNNEQFF
NA | TRBJ2-5 | TRBV29-1 | NA | TGCAGCGTTGAAGATAGGAGCCAAGAGACCCAGTACTTC | CSVEDRSQETQYF
NA | TRBJ2-2 | TRBV6-4 | NA | TGTGCCAGCAGTGATGCGGAATCCGGGGAGCTGTTTTTT | CASSDAESGELFF
NA | TRBJ2-7 | TRBV11-2 | TRBD1 | TGTGCCAGCCGCGGTCCGGGACAGGGGGCAAGCGAGCAGTACTTC | CASRGPGQGASEQYF
NA | TRBJ1-5 | TRBV29-1 | NA | TGCAGCGTTGGCAACCAGGGACAGCCCCAGCATTTT | CSVGNQGQPQHF
NA | TRBJ2-7 | TRBV9 | TRBD1 | TGTGCCAGCAGCCCACAGACTGGACAGGGGGAGCAGTACTTC | CASSPQTGQGEQYF
NA | TRBJ1-2 | TRBV6-6 | TRBD1 | TGTGCCAGCAGCGAGGGGGCGAGCTACACCTTC | CASSEGASYTF
few | TRBJ2-5 | TRBV7-9 | NA | TGTGCCAGCAGCTGGGGGGAGACCCAGTACTTC | CASSWGETQYF
medium-sized | TRBJ2-1 | TRBV19 | NA | TGTGCCAGTAGTATCGGGTTGGCTTACAATGAGCAGTTCTTC | CASSIGLAYNEQFF
NA | TRBJ2-5 | TRBV24-1 | TRBD2 | TGTGCCACCAGTGAAAGGAGCGGGATGTTGGAGACCCAGTACTTC | CATSERSGMLETQYF
NA | TRBJ2-1 | TRBV7-9 | NA | TGTGCCAGCAGCCGGGACGCTTACAATGAGCAGTTCTTC | CASSRDAYNEQFF
NA | TRBJ2-1 | TRBV30 | NA | TGTGCCTGGAGTGTACTCGGAACCAATGAGCAGCTCTTC | CAWSVLGTNEQLF
NA | TRBJ2-5 | TRBV19 | NA | TGTGCCAGTAAGCATGATTGGGGGAGCCAAGAGACCCAGTACTTC | CASKHDWGSQETQYF
NA | TRBJ1-5 | TRBV20-1 | NA | TGCAGTGCTAGTAGGTGGGGTCAGCCCCAGCATTTT | CSASRWGQPQHF
NA | TRBJ1-2 | TRBV27 | NA | TGTGCCAGCAGTAGCAGTGTAACCAACTATGGCTACACCTTC | CASSSSVTNYGYTF
NA | TRBJ1-1 | TRBV9 | NA | TGTGCCAGCAGCGTAGAGGGCACTGAAGCTTTCTTT | CASSVEGTEAFF
NA | TRBJ1-1 | TRBV5-1 | NA | TGCGCCAGCAGCTCTTCTCCGTCATTAAAAGAAGCTTTCTTT | CASSSSPSLKEAFF
NA | TRBJ1-3 | TRBV2 | NA | TGTGCCAGCAGTGAATCTGGAAACACCATATATTTT | CASSESGNTIYF
medium-sized | TRBJ2-2 | TRBV15 | NA | TGTGCCACCAGCAGAGACCGGACAGATTTCACCGGGGAGCTGTTTTTT | CATSRDRTDFTGELFF
NA | TRBJ2-3 | TRBV7-3 | NA | TGTGCCAGCAGCCCGTTGAGGAATACGCAGTATTTT | CASSPLRNTQYF
NA | TRBJ1-2 | TRBV20-1 | NA | TGCAGTGCTAGAGATCGGGAGACCGGGAACTATGGCTACACCTTC | CSARDRETGNYGYTF
NA | TRBJ1-1 | TRBV5-1 | NA | TGCGCCAGCAGCTTGAAGATGAACACTGAAGCTTTCTTT | CASSLKMNTEAFF
once | TRBJ2-7 | TRBV3-1 | NA | TGTGCCAGCAGTGCCGATAGAGGTGTCTTCAGCGAGCAGTACTTC | CASSADRGVFSEQYF
NA | TRBJ2-7 | TRBV2 | TRBD2 | TGTGCCAGCAGTGAAGCGCGGGGGGGCCACGAGCAGTACTTC | CASSEARGGHEQYF
NA | TRBJ2-6 | TRBV19 | NA | TGTGCCAGTAGTATCGGCGGCTCTGGGGCCAACGTCCTGACTTTC | CASSIGGSGANVLTF
NA | TRBJ1-5 | TRBV24-1 | NA | TGTGCCACCAGTCCGGGGGGCAGGGAGCCCCAGCATTTT | CATSPGGREPQHF
NA | TRBJ2-7 | TRBV15 | NA | TGTGCCACCAGCCCGCAGGGGCACTCCTACGAGCAGTACTTC | CATSPQGHSYEQYF
NA | TRBJ2-3 | TRBV20-1 | NA | TGCAGTGCCCCGCCCCCAGGGCTAGCAGACGCAGATACGCAGTATTTT | CSAPPPGLADADTQYF
NA | TRBJ2-5 | TRBV19 | TRBD2 | TGTGCCAGTAGTCCATTCAGGGGACTAGCGGGGGGGCAAGAGACCCAGTACTTC | CASSPFRGLAGGQETQYF
NA | TRBJ2-7 | TRBV20-1 | NA | TGCAGTGCCCCGATCCGGGACTCCTGCGAGCAGTACTTC | CSAPIRDSCEQYF
NA | TRBJ1-1 | TRBV9 | NA | TGTGCCAGCAGCGTATCAGCCAACACTGAAGCTTTCTTT | CASSVSANTEAFF
NA | TRBJ2-1 | TRBV29-1 | NA | TGCAGCGTTGAAGATCGGGCGGGACAGAGCTCCTACAATGAGCAGTTCTTC | CSVEDRAGQSSYNEQFF
NA | TRBJ2-3 | TRBV11-1 | NA | TGTGCCAGCAGCTCCAGGGGGGGAAGCACAGATACGCAGTATTTT | CASSSRGGSTDTQYF
many | TRBJ2-2 | TRBV6-5 | NA | TGTGCCAGCAGTTACTCGATTGGTTCAGGCACCGGGGAGCTGTTTTTT | CASSYSIGSGTGELFF
NA | TRBJ2-7 | TRBV25-1 | TRBD1 | TGTGCCAGCAGTGGACAGGGTCGAGAGCAGTACTTC | CASSGQGREQYF
NA | TRBJ1-6 | TRBV7-3 | NA | TGTGCCAGCACCACCAATACGAATTCACCCCTCCACTTT | CASTTNTNSPLHF
NA | TRBJ1-1 | TRBV15 | NA | TGTGCCACCAGCAGAGATTTCGGTAACACTGAAGCTTTCTTT | CATSRDFGNTEAFF
NA | TRBJ1-2 | TRBV29-1 | NA | TGCAGCGTTGAGGGAAACTATGGCTACACCTTC | CSVEGNYGYTF
NA | TRBJ2-7 | TRBV29-1 | TRBD1 | TGCAGCGTGGCCGGGACAGCGAGCTCCTACGAGCAGTACTTC | CSVAGTASSYEQYF
NA | TRBJ2-3 | TRBV20-1 | TRBD1 | TGCAGTGCTGAGGGACAGAGCACAGATACGCAGTATTTT | CSAEGQSTDTQYF
NA | TRBJ2-7 | TRBV5-4 | NA | TGTGCCAGCAGCCGAGACACGAGCTACGAGCAGTACTTC | CASSRDTSYEQYF
NA | TRBJ2-6 | TRBV16 | NA | TGTGCCAGCAGCCCCTCACCCTCTGGGGCCAACGTCCTGACTTTC | CASSPSPSGANVLTF
NA | TRBJ2-3 | TRBV7-6 | NA | TGTGCCAGCAGCTTAGCCCGGGGGCCCCCTAGCACAGATACGCAGTATTTT | CASSLARGPPSTDTQYF
NA | TRBJ2-7 | TRBV10-1 | NA | TGCGCCAGCAGAGACAGGACCGCCTACGAGCAGTACTTC | CASRDRTAYEQYF
medium-sized | TRBJ1-2 | TRBV6-5 | NA | TGTGCCAGCAGTTTCCCTATTGGACAGCAGGTAGATGGCTACACCTTC | CASSFPIGQQVDGYTF
NA | TRBJ1-6 | TRBV5-1 | TRBD1 | TGCGCCAGCAGCGCAAGATCAGGGGGCGATTCACCCCTCCACTTT | CASSARSGGDSPLHF
NA | TRBJ1-1 | TRBV9 | TRBD1 | TGTGCCAGCAGCTCGACAGGGAGGCTTACTGAAGCTCTCTTT | CASSSTGRLTEALF